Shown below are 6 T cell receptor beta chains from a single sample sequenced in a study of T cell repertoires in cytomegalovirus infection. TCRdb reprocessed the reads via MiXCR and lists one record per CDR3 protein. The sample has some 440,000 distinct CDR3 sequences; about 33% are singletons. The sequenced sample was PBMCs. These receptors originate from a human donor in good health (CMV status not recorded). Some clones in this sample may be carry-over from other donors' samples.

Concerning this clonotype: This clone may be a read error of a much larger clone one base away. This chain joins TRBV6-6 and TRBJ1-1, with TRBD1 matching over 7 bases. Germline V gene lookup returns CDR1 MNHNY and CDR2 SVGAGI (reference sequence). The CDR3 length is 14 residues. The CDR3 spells CSSRIQGRNTEAFF. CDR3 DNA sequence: TGTTCCAGCAGGATACAGGGGAGGAACACTGAAGCTTTCTTT.

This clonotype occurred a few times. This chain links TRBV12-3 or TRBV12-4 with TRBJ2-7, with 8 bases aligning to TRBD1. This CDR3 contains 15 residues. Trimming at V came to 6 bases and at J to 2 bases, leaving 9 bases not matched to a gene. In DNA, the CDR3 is TGTGCCAGCAGCCCGACAGGGGAAAGGGCCTACGAGCAGTACTTC. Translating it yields CASSPTGERAYEQYF.

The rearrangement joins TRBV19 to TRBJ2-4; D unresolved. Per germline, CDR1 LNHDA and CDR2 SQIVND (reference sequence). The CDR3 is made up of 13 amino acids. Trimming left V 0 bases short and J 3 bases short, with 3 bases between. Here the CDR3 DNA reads TGTGCCAGTAGTATAGACAGCAAAAACATTCAGTACTTC. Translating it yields CASSIDSKNIQYF.

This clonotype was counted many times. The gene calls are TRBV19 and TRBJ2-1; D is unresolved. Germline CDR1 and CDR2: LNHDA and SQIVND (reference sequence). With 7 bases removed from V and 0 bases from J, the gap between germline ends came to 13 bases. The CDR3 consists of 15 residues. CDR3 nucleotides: TGTGCCAGTAAAGAAGACCGTAGCTCCTACAATGAGCAGTTCTTC. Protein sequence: CASKEDRSSYNEQFF. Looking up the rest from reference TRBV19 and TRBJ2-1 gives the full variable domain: DGGITQSPKYLFRKEGQNVTLSCEQNLNHDAMYWYRQDPGQGLRLIYYSQIVNDFQKGDIAEGYSVSREKKESFPLTVTSAQKNPTAFYLCASKEDRSSYNEQFFGPGTRLTVL.

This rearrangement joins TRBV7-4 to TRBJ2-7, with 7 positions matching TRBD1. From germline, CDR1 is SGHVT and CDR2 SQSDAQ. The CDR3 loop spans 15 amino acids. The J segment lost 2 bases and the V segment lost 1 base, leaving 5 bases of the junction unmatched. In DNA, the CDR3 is TGTGCCAGCAGCTTAGGGACAGGTTTCACCTACGAGCAGTACTTC. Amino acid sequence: CASSLGTGFTYEQYF.

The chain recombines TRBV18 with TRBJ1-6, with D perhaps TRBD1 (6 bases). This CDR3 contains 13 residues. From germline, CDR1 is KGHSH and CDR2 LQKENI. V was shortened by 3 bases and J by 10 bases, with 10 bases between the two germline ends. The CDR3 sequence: CASSPQGLSPLHF. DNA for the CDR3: TGTGCCAGCTCACCGCAGGGGCTATCACCCCTCCACTTT.